These 28 T cell receptor beta chains were sequenced from one sample in a study of T-cell reconstitution after alpha-beta-depleted transplantation in children (dated by TCRdb to the mid-2010s). Receptors were amplified or captured by PCR. The instrument was an Illumina HiSeq 2500. To normalize quantification of the TCRbeta repertoire, the TCR libraries were built with molecular barcoding that relied on unique molecular identifiers. TCRdb ran its own pipeline on the public reads, namely fastp trimming at Q25 and MiXCR clone calling, and kept in-frame beta chains. Rows are combined by CDR3 protein, so each entry shows the most common genes and DNA. Here the sample has around 370,000 distinct CDR3 sequences; about a tenth occur a single time. The ten biggest clones cover 2% to 2.5% of the sample. This specimen was PBMCs from the stem cell graft donor, taken from the stem cell graft. The receptor source for this set is a human donor who donated a stem cell graft to a child with acute lymphoblastic leukemia.

This clonotype showed up just a few times. This CDR3 reads CASSPGQGYGYGYTF. DNA of the CDR3: TGCGCCAGCAGCCCAGGTCAGGGGTACGGCTATGGCTACACCTTC. The chain is built from TRBV5-1 and TRBJ1-2; a weak D match, TRBD1 (6 bases). The CDR3 spans 15 residues. V lost 4 bases and J lost 4, with 17 bases in between. From germline, CDR1 is SGHRS and CDR2 YFSETQ.

V and J are TRBV20-1 and TRBJ2-1; maybe TRBD2 (5 bases). Germline assignment: CDR1 DFQATT and CDR2 SNEGSKA (reference sequence). Between the trimmed V and J ends, which lost 3 bases and 7 bases, there was a span of 10 bases. The CDR3 contains 12 residues. CDR3 residues: CSASGGQNEQFF. CDR3 bases: TGCAGTGCTAGCGGCGGGCAGAATGAGCAGTTCTTC.

The genes are TRBV10-3 and TRBJ1-2; weak D call: TRBD1 (6 bases). Trimming removed 3 bases from V and 8 bases from J, with 22 bases in between. Per germline, CDR1 ENHRY and CDR2 SYGVKD. The CDR3 contains 16 residues. CDR3 coding DNA: TGTGCCATCAGTGAATCGGGACAATCCCCAGGCGGCGGCTACACCTTC. This sequence encodes CAISESGQSPGGGYTF.

This clonotype showed up just a few times. The rearrangement links TRBV12-3 or TRBV12-4 to TRBJ1-3, with a weak D call TRBD1 (5 bases). V was pared by 7 bases and J by 0 bases, with 22 bases between. This CDR3 is built from 18 residues. The chain's CDR3 is CASNPQGAGEDSGNTIYF. The CDR3 DNA reads TGTGCCAGCAATCCACAAGGGGCGGGCGAAGACTCTGGAAACACCATATATTTT.

In this sample, this clonotype turned up many times. This chain links TRBV6-4 with TRBJ2-2, with 9 nucleotides matching TRBD1. Germline CDR1 and CDR2: MRHNA and SNTAGT. V lost 0 bases, J lost 4 bases, and 0 bases stayed unmatched. CDR3 size: 15 residues. Written as DNA, the CDR3 is TGTGCCAGCAGTGACTCGGGACAGGGCACCGGGGAGCTGTTTTTT. Residues: CASSDSGQGTGELFF.

In its sample, this clonotype was seen many times. The chain joins TRBV27 to TRBJ2-2, with a tentative D call TRBD1 (5 bases). CDR1 and CDR2 from the germline V gene are MNHEY and SMNVEV (reference sequence). Trimming stripped 0 bases from V and 0 bases from J, with 5 bases between. CDR3 length: 15 amino acids. CDR3 coding DNA: TGTGCCAGCAGTTTATCGACAGCGAACACCGGGGAGCTGTTTTTT. It specifies CASSLSTANTGELFF.

This chain uses TRBV7-9 with TRBJ2-1, with 7 bases aligning to TRBD2. V lost 5 bases and J lost 0; bases outside the gene matches: 4. The CDR3 is 15 amino acids. The V gene's germline CDR1 is SEHNR and CDR2 FQNEAQ (reference sequence). CDR3 amino acids: CASSQAGTSYNEQFF. As DNA, the CDR3 is TGTGCCAGCAGCCAAGCGGGGACCTCCTACAATGAGCAGTTCTTC.

The sample holds a few counts of this clonotype. This chain links TRBV4-3 with TRBJ2-7, with 8 bases identical to TRBD2. The CDR3 is made up of 15 amino acids. The V and J ends lost 0 bases and 5 bases, in that order; junction bases with no gene match: 6. Germline V gives CDR1 LGHNA, CDR2 YSLEER. CDR3 in amino acids: CASSQDYGRGNEQYF. The DNA of the CDR3 is TGCGCCAGCAGCCAAGATTACGGGAGGGGTAACGAGCAGTACTTC.

This clonotype was seen a few times. The chain recombines TRBV4-1 with TRBJ2-7; D tentatively fits TRBD1 or TRBD2 (6 bases each). The CDR3 totals 16 residues. Per germline, CDR1 MGHRA and CDR2 YSYEKL. V was shortened by 3 bases and J by 3 bases, with 18 bases between the two germline ends. The CDR3 sequence is CASSHPGGTHLYEQYF. CDR3 DNA: TGCGCCAGCAGCCATCCTGGGGGGACACATCTCTACGAGCAGTACTTC.

V and J are TRBV6-2 or TRBV6-3 and TRBJ2-3, with D possibly being TRBD2 (6 bases). Germline CDR1 is MNHEY and CDR2 is SVGEGT. This CDR3 spans 14 amino acids. Trimming removed 10 bases from V and 2 bases from J, with 16 bases in between. The CDR3, as DNA: TGTGCCACAGGAGGGGCCCGACACACAGATACGCAGTATTTT. This translates into CATGGARHTDTQYF.

With respect to this clonotype: One end of the junction fails to match germline, which may point to a read error. The rearrangement uses TRBV7-2 and TRBJ2-4, with a weak D call TRBD1 (6 bases). This CDR3 contains 17 residues. Germline values: CDR1 SGHTA, CDR2 FQGNSA. CDR3 sequence: CASSPRGQSIAKNSQYF. The CDR3 DNA sequence: TGTGCCAGCAGCCCCCGCGGACAGAGCATAGCCAAAAACAGTCAGTACTTC.

This clonotype turned up a few times. V is TRBV7-9 and J is TRBJ2-1; 13 nucleotides align to TRBD2. This CDR3 spans 17 amino acids. The junction had 11 bases not matched to a gene; V was cut back by 6 bases and J by 6 bases. CDR1 is SEHNR, CDR2 FQNEAQ, per germline (reference sequence). The CDR3 here is CASSLRPGLAGTNEQFF. DNA for the CDR3: TGTGCCAGCAGTTTACGACCGGGACTAGCGGGAACCAATGAGCAGTTCTTC.

This clonotype appeared a few times. The chain uses TRBV5-1 and TRBJ2-7, with D tentatively TRBD2 (6 bases). The CDR3 has 15 amino acids. Germline CDR1 and CDR2: SGHRS and YFSETQ. V lost 0 bases to trimming and J lost 4 bases, with 14 bases between them. The CDR3 bases are TGCGCCAGCAGCTTGGAGGGACTTCTCTTTTACGAGCAGTACTTC. Protein sequence: CASSLEGLLFYEQYF.

This clonotype was seen a handful of times. This chain connects TRBV6-2 or TRBV6-3 to TRBJ2-7; TRBD2 is a possible D gene (6 bases). Trimming left V 2 bases short and J 4 bases short, with 18 bases between. CDR3 length: 16 amino acids. The germline V gene encodes CDR1 MNHEY and CDR2 SVGEGT. The CDR3 bases are TGTGCCAGCAGTTACGACGGGGGAGCCATTCTTTACGAGCAGTACTTC. The encoded protein is CASSYDGGAILYEQYF.

The genes are TRBV27 and TRBJ2-7; D unresolved. The CDR3 totals 14 residues. The germline gives CDR1 MNHEY, CDR2 SMNVEV (reference sequence). Trimming pared 2 bases from V and 2 bases from J, leaving 10 bases between. CDR3 loop: CASSLRNQAYEQYF. DNA of the CDR3: TGTGCCAGCAGTTTAAGGAATCAAGCCTACGAGCAGTACTTC.

The chain employs TRBV29-1 and TRBJ1-2; TRBD1 aligns across 7 bases. Trimming took 3 bases from V and 5 from J; bases not matched to a gene: 6. Germline V gene lookup returns CDR1 SQVTM and CDR2 ANQGSEA. This CDR3 is 13 amino acids long. CDR3 region: CSVETGRRYGYTF. In DNA form, the CDR3 reads TGCAGCGTTGAGACAGGGAGAAGGTATGGCTACACCTTC.

This clonotype was picked up a small number of times. CDR3 protein: CASSVEGTETGPVANEKLFF. CDR3 nucleotides: TGTGCCAGCAGCGTAGAGGGCACGGAAACGGGCCCCGTGGCTAATGAAAAACTGTTTTTT. The chain links TRBV9 to TRBJ1-4; D is uncertain. The CDR3 is 20 residues long. Germline CDR1 and CDR2: SGDLS and YYNGEE. V dropped 0 bases and J dropped 3 bases, with 24 bases sitting between them.

The rearrangement uses TRBV4-1 and TRBJ1-2; D not resolved. Germline lookup yields CDR1 MGHRA and CDR2 YSYEKL. V was clipped by 0 bases and J by 4 bases, with 6 bases between them. CDR3 length: 13 residues. CDR3 sequence: CASSQEILYGYTF. In DNA form, the CDR3 reads TGCGCCAGCAGCCAAGAGATCCTCTATGGCTACACCTTC.

This clonotype was recorded many times. The chain employs TRBV6-5 and TRBJ1-1; D gene unclear. Trimming shortened V by 0 bases and J by 1 base, and 6 bases separated the two germline ends. CDR1 MNHEY and CDR2 SVGAGI come from the germline V gene. This CDR3 has 14 residues. The CDR3 region is CASSYSGENTEAFF. The CDR3 coding sequence is TGTGCCAGCAGTTACTCTGGGGAGAACACTGAAGCTTTCTTT.

This clonotype showed up just a few times. Here the CDR3 DNA reads TGCGCCAGCAGCCCGACTCAGGGAGGGAGGGCTGAAGCTTTCTTT. Translation gives CASSPTQGGRAEAFF. The genes are TRBV5-1 and TRBJ1-1; D is possibly TRBD1 (5 bases). The germline V gene encodes CDR1 SGHRS and CDR2 YFSETQ. V lost 4 bases, J lost 6 bases, and 19 bases lay in between. The CDR3 covers 15 residues. The entire variable domain, with the rest obtained from reference TRBV5-1 and TRBJ1-1, is as follows: KAGVTQTPRYLIKTRGQQVTLSCSPISGHRSVSWYQQTPGQGLQFLFEYFSETQRNKGNFPGRFSGRQFSNSRSEMNVSTLELGDSALYLCASSPTQGGRAEAFFGQGTRLTVV.

This chain joins TRBV5-1 and TRBJ1-1, with 8 positions matching TRBD1. Per the germline V gene, CDR1 is SGHRS and CDR2 is YFSETQ. The junction had 11 bases not matched to a gene; V was cut back by 6 bases and J by 4 bases. This CDR3 contains 15 residues. In DNA, the CDR3 is TGCGCCAGCACCCGGGGGGACAGGTTGATCACTGAAGCTTTCTTT. It specifies CASTRGDRLITEAFF.

At least ten counts were recorded for this clonotype. The genes are TRBV7-8 and TRBJ1-1; D call uncertain. Trimming stripped 1 base from V and 1 base from J, with 7 bases between. Per the germline V gene, CDR1 is SGHVS and CDR2 is FQNEAQ. This CDR3 has 14 amino acids. The CDR3 reads CASSLVPTNTEAFF. The CDR3 DNA follows: TGTGCCAGCAGCTTAGTCCCGACGAACACTGAAGCTTTCTTT.

This clonotype was observed a few times. The chain combines TRBV7-9 with TRBJ2-3, with D unclear. V was cut by 2 bases and J by 8 bases, with 11 bases left in between. The CDR3 consists of 13 residues. Germline CDR1 SEHNR, CDR2 FQNEAQ (reference sequence). CDR3 amino acids: CASSLIGQTTQYF. CDR3 DNA: TGTGCCAGCAGCTTAATCGGGCAGACTACGCAGTATTTT.

Ten or more counts support this clonotype. The rearrangement joins TRBV20-1 to TRBJ2-7; no definite D call. V lost 1 base, J lost 1 base, and 11 bases lay in between. The CDR3 sequence is 14 residues long. CDR1 DFQATT and CDR2 SNEGSKA come from the germline V gene (reference sequence). CDR3: CSARVRIDSYEQYF. The CDR3 region has the DNA TGCAGTGCTAGAGTAAGGATCGATTCCTACGAGCAGTACTTC.

This clonotype appeared a few times. The rearrangement uses TRBV7-2 and TRBJ2-5; perhaps TRBD1 as D (5 bases). Germline V lookup: CDR1 SGHTA, CDR2 FQGNSA. V lost 0 bases, J lost 1 base, and 12 bases lay in between. CDR3 length: 16 amino acids. The CDR3 nucleotides are TGTGCCAGCAGCTTAGCGTGGGGCGGAATCCAAGAGACCCAGTACTTC. Translating it yields CASSLAWGGIQETQYF.

This clonotype has a handful of counts. This chain uses TRBV4-1 with TRBJ2-3; maybe TRBD1 (6 bases). The V and J ends lost 0 bases and 0 bases respectively, with 7 bases between them. In germline, CDR1 is MGHRA, CDR2 YSYEKL. The CDR3 totals 15 residues. CDR3 loop: CASSQEGGSTDTQYF. The CDR3 bases are TGCGCCAGCAGCCAAGAAGGGGGTAGCACAGATACGCAGTATTTT.

This clonotype was observed a few times. The genes are TRBV12-3 or TRBV12-4 and TRBJ2-1; 11 bases are shared with TRBD2. The CDR3 spans 17 residues. The trim removed 3 bases at V and 4 bases at J, leaving 8 bases unmatched. The CDR3, as DNA: TGTGCCAGCAGTTTTGATACGGGACTAGCGGCATACAATGAGCAGTTCTTC. Its translation: CASSFDTGLAAYNEQFF.

This clonotype was observed a few times. A junction end diverges from the germline sequence, so it may reflect a read error. The J gene is TRBJ2-1, the V gene TRBV7-7; no firm D call. Germline CDR1 SSHAT, CDR2 FNYEAQ (reference sequence). The CDR3 covers 13 residues. The CDR3 reads CASSFPPTGEQFF. DNA of the CDR3: TGTGCTAGCAGCTTCCCTCCTACGGGTGAGCAGTTCTTC.